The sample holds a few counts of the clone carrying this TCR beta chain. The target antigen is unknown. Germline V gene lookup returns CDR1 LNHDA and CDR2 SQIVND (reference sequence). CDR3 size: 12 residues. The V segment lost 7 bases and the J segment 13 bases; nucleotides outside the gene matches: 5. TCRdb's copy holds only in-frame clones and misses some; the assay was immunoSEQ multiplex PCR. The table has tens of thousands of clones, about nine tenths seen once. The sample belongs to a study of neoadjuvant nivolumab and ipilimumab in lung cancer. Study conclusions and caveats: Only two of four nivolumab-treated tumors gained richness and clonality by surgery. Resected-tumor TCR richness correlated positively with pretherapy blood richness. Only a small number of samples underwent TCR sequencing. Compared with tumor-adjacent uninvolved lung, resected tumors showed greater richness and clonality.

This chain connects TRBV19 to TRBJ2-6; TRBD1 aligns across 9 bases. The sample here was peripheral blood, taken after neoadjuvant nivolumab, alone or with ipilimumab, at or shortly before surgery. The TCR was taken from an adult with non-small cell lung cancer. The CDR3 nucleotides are TGTGCCAGTATGGGGACAGGGTGGGTCCTGACTTTC. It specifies CASMGTGWVLTF.